This T cell receptor beta chain was captured in a study of cytomegalovirus exposure and HLA in healthy donors. The PCR made use of 60 Vbeta and 13 Jbeta primers. Profiling relied on immunoSEQ multiplex PCR, and the TCRdb table lists in-frame clones only, not all of them. In the table there are around 100,000 clones, about 69% of which are singletons. The sequenced material came from PBMCs. The sequence came from a woman aged 18-30 years in good health and CMV-seropositive.

CDR3 coding DNA: TGCGCCACCATACAGGGAATGTCCTATAATTCACCCCTCCACTTT. Its translation is CATIQGMSYNSPLHF. The rearrangement joins TRBV10-1 to TRBJ1-6, with a possible D match to TRBD1 (6 bases). CDR1 and CDR2 (germline): WNHNN, SYGVQD (reference sequence). The CDR3 sequence is 15 residues long. The V end lost 10 bases, the J end lost 1 base, and 14 bases lay between the germline ends.